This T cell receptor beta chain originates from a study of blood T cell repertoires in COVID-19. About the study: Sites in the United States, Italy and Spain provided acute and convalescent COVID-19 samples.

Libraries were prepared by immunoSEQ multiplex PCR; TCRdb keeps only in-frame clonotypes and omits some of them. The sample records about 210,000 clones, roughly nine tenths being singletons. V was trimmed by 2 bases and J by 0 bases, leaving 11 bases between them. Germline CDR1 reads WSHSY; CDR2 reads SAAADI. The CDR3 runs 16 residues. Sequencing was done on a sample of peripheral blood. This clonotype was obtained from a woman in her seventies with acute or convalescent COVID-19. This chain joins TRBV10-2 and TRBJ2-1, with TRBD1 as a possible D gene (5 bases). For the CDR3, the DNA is TGCGCCAGCAGTGAGACCAGGGCGAGCTCCTACAATGAGCAGTTCTTC. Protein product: CASSETRASSYNEQFF.